This T cell receptor (beta chain) appears in the sequencing data of a study of technical replicates of blood from a few donors. Sequencing was performed with immunoSEQ multiplex PCR; in TCRdb, only in-frame clones are kept and a portion is missing. The table has around 92,000 clones, roughly 95% seen once. Germline V gives CDR1 MNHEY, CDR2 SVGAGI. The ends lost 5 bases at V and 4 bases at J; junction bases unmatched: 2. This CDR3 contains 14 residues. The sequence came from a human donor in good health. This chain links TRBV6-5 with TRBJ1-4, with TRBD1 matching over 9 bases. The specimen sequenced was T cells isolated from PBMCs. The CDR3 reads CASSPTGGNEKLFF. Here the CDR3 DNA reads TGTGCCAGCAGTCCGACAGGGGGTAATGAAAAACTGTTTTTT.